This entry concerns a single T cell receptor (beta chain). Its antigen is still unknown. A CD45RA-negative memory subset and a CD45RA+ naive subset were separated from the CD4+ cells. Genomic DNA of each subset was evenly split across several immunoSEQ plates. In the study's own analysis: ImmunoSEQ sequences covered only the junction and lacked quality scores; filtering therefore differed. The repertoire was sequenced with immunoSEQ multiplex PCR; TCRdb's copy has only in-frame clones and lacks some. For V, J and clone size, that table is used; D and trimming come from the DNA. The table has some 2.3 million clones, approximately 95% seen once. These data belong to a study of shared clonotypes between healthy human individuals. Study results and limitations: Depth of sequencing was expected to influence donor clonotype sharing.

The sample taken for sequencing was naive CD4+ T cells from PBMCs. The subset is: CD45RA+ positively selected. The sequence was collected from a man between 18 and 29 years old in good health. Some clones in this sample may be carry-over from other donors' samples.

CDR3: CASSQDYYEQYF. CDR3 nucleotides: TGTGCCAGCAGCCAGGATTACTACGAGCAGTACTTC. This chain connects TRBV6-5 to TRBJ2-7; unclear D gene. Looked up from germline, CDR1 is MNHEY and CDR2 is SVGAGI. CDR3 size: 12 residues. Trimming removed 6 bases from V and 3 bases from J, with 9 bases in between.